These 20 T cell receptor beta chains share one sample of origin, sequenced in a study of shared clonotypes between healthy human individuals. Only in-frame clones appear in the TCRdb table, and some are missing; sequencing was by immunoSEQ multiplex PCR. The sample lists more than 400,000 clones, over 70% occurring once. What was sequenced was PBMCs. The receptors were sampled from a woman aged 40 to 55 in good health. Some clones in this sample may be carry-over from other donors' samples.

Concerning this clone itself: This is likely an artifact of a read error, given a far larger clone one base away. The chain carries TRBV29-1 and TRBJ2-1; TRBD2 matches at 9 bases. Germline-derived CDR1 and CDR2 are SQVTM and ANQGSEA. The length of the CDR3 is 15 residues. CDR3 sequence reads: CSVQISGSSYTEQFF. The CDR3 nucleotides read TGCAGCGTTCAAATTAGCGGGAGCTCCTACACTGAGCAGTTCTTC.

V is TRBV7-2 and J is TRBJ2-7; D might be TRBD2 (5 bases). The CDR3 is 14 residues long. Trimming stripped 6 bases from V and 3 bases from J, with 15 bases between. The germline V gene encodes CDR1 SGHTA and CDR2 FQGNSA. DNA for the CDR3: TGTGCCAGCAGTTCTCAACTAGATTACTACGAGCAGTACTTC. Amino acid sequence: CASSSQLDYYEQYF.

This rearrangement joins TRBV4-2 to TRBJ1-2; TRBD1 agrees at 9 bases. Germline lookup yields CDR1 LGHNA and CDR2 YNFKEQ. V lost 1 base and J lost 2; bases outside the gene matches: 5. CDR3 size: 16 residues. The CDR3 is CASSQGVGQGNYGYTF. The CDR3 nucleotides read TGTGCCAGCAGCCAAGGGGTTGGACAGGGGAACTATGGCTACACCTTC.

J is TRBJ2-7 and V is TRBV2; D unclear. CDR3 length: 14 residues. V lost 10 bases to trimming and J lost 2 bases, with 18 bases between them. Germline values: CDR1 SNHLY, CDR2 FYNNEI. CDR3 sequence: CATQPELAAYEQYF. Here the CDR3 DNA reads TGTGCCACCCAACCAGAGTTGGCAGCCTACGAGCAGTACTTC.

This clone was seen a few times. CDR3 loop: CASSQDLVEYNEQFF. Written as DNA, the CDR3 is TGTGCCAGCAGCCAAGATTTGGTGGAGTACAATGAGCAGTTCTTC. The V and J genes are TRBV4-2 and TRBJ2-1; D is ambiguous. Trimming cost V 0 bases and J 4 bases, with 10 bases left between them. The CDR3 extends over 15 amino acids. CDR1 and CDR2 (germline): LGHNA, YNFKEQ.

This clone has just a few counts. A read error may be the cause here, since a much bigger clone is one base away. The chain employs TRBV6-1 and TRBJ2-2; D is unclear. The CDR3 loop spans 13 amino acids. V lost 3 bases and J lost 0, with 2 bases in between. The V gene's germline CDR1 is MNHNS and CDR2 SASEGT. CDR3 coding DNA: TGTGCCAGCAGTGACACGAACACCGGGGAGCTGTTTTTT. Its translation is CASSDTNTGELFF.

This clone was observed a single time. V is TRBV6-1 and J is TRBJ2-3; D not resolved. Trimming removed 0 bases at V and 2 bases at J, with 9 bases between. CDR3 length: 15 residues. Germline V gene sequence: CDR1 MNHNS, CDR2 SASEGT. The DNA of the CDR3 is TGTGCCAGCAGTGAAGCAAAGGGCGCCACAGATACGCAGTATTTT. Translated, it gives CASSEAKGATDTQYF.

The chain joins TRBV7-3 to TRBJ2-2, with TRBD2 matching over 7 bases. This CDR3 is built from 14 residues. Losses at the gene ends were 0 bases for V and 5 bases for J; bases not matched to a gene: 0. The V gene's germline CDR1 is SGHTA and CDR2 FQGTGA. CDR3 region: CASSLTLATGELFF. Written as DNA, the CDR3 is TGTGCCAGCAGCTTAACACTAGCGACCGGGGAGCTGTTTTTT.

The J gene is TRBJ2-7, the V gene TRBV5-1; 8 bases match TRBD1. Germline CDR1 is SGHRS and CDR2 is YFSETQ. V lost 3 bases to trimming and J lost 1 base; unmatched junction nucleotides: 3. The CDR3 length is 14 residues. The CDR3 loop is CASSSTGVSYEQYF. In nucleotides, the CDR3 is TGCGCCAGCAGCTCGACAGGGGTTTCCTACGAGCAGTACTTC.

The table lists this clone with a few counts. CDR3 in DNA: TGTGCCAGCAGATCCGGACAGCCTCCGAACTATGGCTACACCTTC. This encodes CASRSGQPPNYGYTF. The J gene is TRBJ1-2, the V gene TRBV28; D perhaps matches TRBD1 (6 bases). There are 15 residues in the CDR3. Germline CDR1 and CDR2: MDHEN and SYDVKM. Between the trimmed V and J ends, which lost 6 bases and 2 bases, there was a span of 16 bases.

Turning to this clone: A far larger clone lies a single base away; this is likely a read error. CDR3 protein: CAGSFSGTNGYTF. As DNA, the CDR3 is TGTGCCGGCAGCTTCTCCGGGACCAATGGCTACACCTTC. The rearrangement uses TRBV5-6 and TRBJ1-2; perhaps TRBD1 as D (5 bases). The CDR3 spans 13 residues. CDR1 and CDR2 (germline): SGHDT, YYEEEE.

This chain joins TRBV5-6 and TRBJ2-7; 7 positions agree with TRBD1. Trimming took 1 base from V and 3 from J; bases not matched to a gene: 7. Germline loops: CDR1 SGHDT, CDR2 YYEEEE. This CDR3 region has 15 residues. The CDR3 DNA follows: TGTGCCAGCAGCTTGCTTGAGGGGGCGGTCTACGAGCAGTACTTC. Protein product: CASSLLEGAVYEQYF.

This clone was detected once. V usage is TRBV30 and J usage is TRBJ2-1, with D uncertain. V lost 7 bases, J lost 0 bases, and 13 bases lay in between. The CDR3 has 14 amino acids. Germline V gene data show CDR1 as GTSNPN and CDR2 as SVGIG (reference sequence). CDR3 loop: CAYEERSSYNEQFF. CDR3 in DNA: TGTGCCTACGAAGAAAGGAGCTCCTACAATGAGCAGTTCTTC. Full variable domain (outside the CDR3, taken from reference TRBV30 and TRBJ2-1): SQTIHQWPATLVQPVGSPLSLECTVEGTSNPNLYWYRQAAGRGLQLLFYSVGIGQISSEVPQNLSASRPQDRQFILSSKKLLLSDSGFYLCAYEERSSYNEQFFGPGTRLTVL.

This sequence joins TRBV6-4 and TRBJ2-5; D uncertain. The germline gives CDR1 MRHNA, CDR2 SNTAGT. This CDR3 is 13 amino acids long. Trimming pared 4 bases from V and 2 bases from J, leaving 8 bases between. DNA of the CDR3: TGTGCCAGCAGTGCTAGTAGTCAAGAGACCCAGTACTTC. Translating gives CASSASSQETQYF.

This clone was found once. This chain connects TRBV30 to TRBJ1-2; D is uncertain. V shed 8 bases and J shed 0 bases, with 19 bases lying between them. CDR1 is GTSNPN and CDR2 is SVGIG in the germline V gene (reference sequence). The CDR3 totals 15 residues. The CDR3 sequence is CARSINRLANYGYTF. In DNA, the CDR3 is TGTGCCCGCTCGATAAACAGATTAGCTAACTATGGCTACACCTTC.

The J gene is TRBJ2-1, the V gene TRBV7-9, with no clear D. Between the trimmed V and J ends, which lost 2 bases and 9 bases, there was a span of 11 bases. Germline CDR1 SEHNR, CDR2 FQNEAQ (reference sequence). This CDR3 has 13 residues. CDR3 sequence reads: CASSLSLGIEQFF. CDR3 coding DNA: TGTGCCAGCAGCTTAAGTTTGGGGATTGAGCAGTTCTTC.

The chain is built from TRBV6-5 and TRBJ2-1, with 8 nucleotides matching TRBD1. CDR1 MNHEY and CDR2 SVGAGI come from the germline V gene. Losses at the gene ends were 6 bases for V and 4 bases for J; bases not matched to a gene: 8. The CDR3 totals 15 residues. CDR3 sequence reads: CASRAGQGSYNEQFF. CDR3 bases: TGTGCCAGCAGGGCCGGACAGGGTTCGTACAATGAGCAGTTCTTC.

This clone was seen only once. The chain employs TRBV6-5 and TRBJ1-2; 7 bases align to TRBD1. The CDR3 covers 13 residues. V lost 5 bases, J lost 9 bases, and 9 bases stayed unmatched. CDR1 and CDR2 (germline): MNHEY, SVGAGI. The CDR3 DNA sequence: TGTGCCAGCAGTAATGACAGGGTCATGAGCTACACCTTC. As protein: CASSNDRVMSYTF.

This chain connects TRBV5-1 to TRBJ2-3; no definite D call. V lost 4 bases and J 9 bases, leaving 18 bases between the germline ends. Germline assignment: CDR1 SGHRS and CDR2 YFSETQ. This CDR3 has 14 residues. The CDR3 loop is CASSMTPSIETQYF. The CDR3 nucleotides are TGCGCCAGCAGCATGACCCCATCAATAGAAACGCAGTATTTT. The complete variable domain, with remaining parts taken from reference TRBV5-1 and TRBJ2-3, reads KAGVTQTPRYLIKTRGQQVTLSCSPISGHRSVSWYQQTPGQGLQFLFEYFSETQRNKGNFPGRFSGRQFSNSRSEMNVSTLELGDSALYLCASSMTPSIETQYFGPGTRLTVL.

This rearrangement joins TRBV28 to TRBJ1-1, with D possibly matching TRBD1 (6 bases). The germline gives CDR1 MDHEN, CDR2 SYDVKM. The CDR3 is 15 residues long. Trimming took 6 bases from V and 2 from J, leaving 16 bases between them. The chain's CDR3 is CASSGYRERNTEAFF. The CDR3 nucleotides are TGTGCCAGCAGCGGATACAGGGAAAGAAACACTGAAGCTTTCTTT.